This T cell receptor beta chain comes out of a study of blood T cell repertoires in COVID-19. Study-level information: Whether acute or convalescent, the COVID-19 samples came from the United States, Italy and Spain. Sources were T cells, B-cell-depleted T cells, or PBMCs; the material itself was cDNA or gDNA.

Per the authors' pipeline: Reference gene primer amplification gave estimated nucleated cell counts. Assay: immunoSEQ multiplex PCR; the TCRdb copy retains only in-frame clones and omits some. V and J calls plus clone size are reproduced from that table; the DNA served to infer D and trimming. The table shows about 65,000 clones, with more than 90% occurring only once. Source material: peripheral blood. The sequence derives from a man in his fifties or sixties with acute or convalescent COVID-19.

CDR3 in amino acids: CASSLVTGTETQYF. The CDR3 bases are TGTGCCAGCAGCTTGGTCACAGGGACCGAGACCCAGTACTTC. The chain employs TRBV5-4 and TRBJ2-5, with a possible D match to TRBD1 (6 bases). CDR3 length: 14 amino acids. The V gene's germline CDR1 is SGHNT and CDR2 YYREEE (reference sequence). The V end lost 0 bases, the J end lost 5 bases, and 11 bases lay between the germline ends. Together with reference TRBV5-4 and TRBJ2-5, the CDR3 gives the full variable domain: ETGVTQSPTHLIKTRGQQVTLRCSSQSGHNTVSWYQQALGQGPQFIFQYYREEENGRGNFPPRFSGLQFPNYSSELNVNALELDDSALYLCASSLVTGTETQYFGPGTRLLVL.